This record looks at one TCR beta chain sequence and its context. The source of the sample is a study of cytomegalovirus exposure and HLA in healthy donors. Background on the study: Both the 100 to 150 validation repertoires and the 550 to 750 first-cohort repertoires used the same platform, as reported by a later analysis.

Repertoires were generated with immunoSEQ multiplex PCR, while TCRdb's copy carries only in-frame clones and drops some. Of some 200,000 clones in the sample, around 82% were seen once. Between the trimmed V and J ends, which lost 0 bases and 3 bases, there was a span of 12 bases. The CDR3 runs to 15 residues. Germline V gives CDR1 SGHTS, CDR2 YDEGEE. This clonotype originated in a woman aged 18 to 35 in good health and CMV-seropositive. The sequenced material came from PBMCs. The chain recombines TRBV5-8 with TRBJ1-2; possibly TRBD1 for D (6 bases). As DNA, the CDR3 is TGTGCCAGCAGCTTGGGTGCAGGGGCGGACTATGGCTACACCTTC. The encoded protein is CASSLGAGADYGYTF.